This TCR beta chain was obtained from a study of CD8+CD57+ T cells in acquired aplastic anemia. Study as a whole: Healthy donor sequencing depth: approximately 9.9 million CD4+, approximately 12 million CD8+ reads.

The ends lost 0 bases at V and 6 bases at J; junction bases unmatched: 5. The CDR3 is made up of 15 amino acids. CDR1 LNHNV and CDR2 YYDKDF come from the germline V gene (reference sequence). CDR3 and TCR beta VDJ profiling relied on genomic DNA as the template. MiXCR, applied by TCRdb to the reads, yields one record per CDR3 protein. The table includes roughly 38,000 distinct CDR3 sequences, around 80% detected once. The chain is built from TRBV15 and TRBJ2-7, with TRBD1 identical over 10 bases. The source is a human donor in good health, serving as a control. The sample comprised sorted CD4+, CD8+, or CD8+CD57+ T cells (not recorded which) from PBMCs. CDR3 sequence (DNA): TGTGCCACCAGCAGAGAGCTAGACAGGGGGCGCGAGCAGTACTTC. This sequence encodes CATSRELDRGREQYF. The variable domain in full, with the rest retrieved from reference TRBV15 and TRBJ2-7, is DAMVIQNPRYQVTQFGKPVTLSCSQTLNHNVMYWYQQKSSQAPKLLFHYYDKDFNNEADTPDNFQSRRPNTSFCFLDIRSPGLGDTAMYLCATSRELDRGREQYFGPGTRLTVT.